This TCR beta chain was sequenced in a study of PD-1 blockade in classical Hodgkin lymphoma. Study results and limitations: Patients starting nivolumab less than 1 year after ASCT had lower diversity and were excluded from later analyses.

Germline-derived CDR1 and CDR2 are SGDLS and YYNGEE. The germline V and J ends were trimmed by 0 bases and 2 bases, with 8 bases remaining between them. The CDR3 covers 15 residues. Sequencing was performed with immunoSEQ multiplex PCR; in TCRdb, only in-frame clones are kept and a portion is missing. The sample has 15,000 to 20,000 clones, 85% seen once. Brentuximab vedotin exposure varied, and every patient relapsed after autologous stem cell transplantation. Purification of CD4+ T cells from thawed PBMCs was achieved by magnetic negative selection. Details on this clone: Its antigen is undetermined.

This TCR was recovered from a human donor with classical Hodgkin lymphoma. The input for sequencing was CD4+ T cells from blood, taken at baseline. The J gene is TRBJ2-2, the V gene TRBV9; D gene unclear. DNA for the CDR3: TGTGCCAGCAGCGTAGACATTGTTAACACCGGGGAGCTGTTTTTT. This translates into CASSVDIVNTGELFF.